A selection of T cell receptor beta chains follows, all from one sample in a study of regulatory T cells in long-lasting Graves disease. TCRdb re-called the multiplex PCR reads through MiXCR, storing one row per CDR3 protein. The table shows about 540,000 distinct CDR3 sequences, with roughly 13% occurring only once. These data were likewise used in another study, on T cells in Graves' hyperthyroidism and ophthalmopathy.

The specimen comprised peripheral blood mononuclear cells (PBMCs), sampled at new diagnosis, from a patient treated with antithyroid drugs. The receptors come from a man aged 30-40 years with Graves disease. The CDR3 runs from the conserved cysteine through the conserved F or W. D genes are given only for firm matches. Only part of the rows carry a size: once, few, many, or a class if the clone is expanded.

few TRBJ2-6 - TRBV27 CASSLSFGANVLTF TGTGCCAGCAGTCTATCTTTCGGGGCCAACGTCCTGACTTTC
many TRBJ2-4 - TRBV6-1 CASSVADFIAKNIQYF TGTGCCAGCAGTGTTGCCGACTTCATAGCCAAAAACATTCAGTACTTC
many TRBJ2-1 TRBD2 TRBV19 CASNLGLADDNEQFF TGTGCCAGTAACCTCGGACTAGCGGATGACAATGAGCAGTTCTTC
- TRBJ2-1 - TRBV4-1 CASSPQYYNEQFF TGCGCCAGCAGCCCCCAGTACTACAATGAGCAGTTCTTC
many TRBJ2-3 TRBD2 TRBV12-3/TRBV12-4 CASSSGLAGSTDTQYF TGTGCCAGCAGTTCCGGACTAGCGGGAAGCACAGATACGCAGTATTTT
- TRBJ1-1 - TRBV5-6 CASSLDWGWDTEAFF TGTGCCAGCAGCTTGGACTGGGGATGGGATACTGAAGCTTTCTTT
- TRBJ1-1 - TRBV4-1 CASSQDLGSTEAFF TGCGCCAGCAGCCAAGATCTAGGATCCACTGAAGCTTTCTTT
many TRBJ1-1 TRBD1 TRBV5-1 CASSGGTGGTEAFF TGCGCCAGCAGCGGGGGGACAGGGGGAACTGAAGCTTTCTTT
few TRBJ2-7 TRBD1 TRBV19 CASSISGDRRGEQYF TGTGCCAGTAGTATATCGGGGGACAGGCGGGGAGAGCAGTACTTC
many TRBJ2-7 - TRBV7-6 CASSPSPKDGSYEQYF TGTGCCAGCAGCCCCAGCCCTAAGGACGGCTCCTACGAGCAGTACTTC
many TRBJ1-5 - TRBV30 CAWKERHPQPQHF TGTGCCTGGAAGGAACGCCATCCTCAGCCCCAGCATTTT
- TRBJ2-1 - TRBV11-2 CASSLVWEDEQFF TGTGCCAGCAGCTTAGTCTGGGAAGATGAGCAGTTCTTC
many TRBJ2-6 - TRBV5-1 CASSKGPSGANVLTF TGCGCCAGCAGCAAGGGACCATCTGGGGCCAACGTCCTGACTTTC
few TRBJ2-7 TRBD2 TRBV5-6 CASSAGSGSSYEQYF TGTGCCAGCAGCGCGGGTAGCGGGAGCTCCTACGAGCAGTACTTC
many TRBJ2-3 - TRBV6-2/TRBV6-3 CASSYALSGLNTDTQYF TGTGCCAGCAGTTATGCGCTTTCTGGCCTAAACACAGATACGCAGTATTTT
many TRBJ1-5 - TRBV12-5 CASGLALPGSRGPQHF TGTGCTAGTGGTTTGGCCCTCCCGGGCTCCAGGGGGCCCCAGCATTTT
many TRBJ2-7 TRBD2 TRBV29-1 CSVGGAPGASGYYEQYF TGCAGCGTGGGGGGGGCCCCTGGGGCTAGCGGGTACTACGAGCAGTACTTC
few TRBJ1-3 - TRBV25-1 CASNDGSSGNTIYF TGTGCCAGCAACGACGGAAGCTCTGGAAACACCATATATTTT
- TRBJ2-2 TRBD2 TRBV29-1 CSTTPTSGNTGELFF TGCAGCACTACCCCGACTAGCGGGAACACCGGGGAGCTGTTTTTT
- TRBJ2-1 TRBD1 TRBV29-1 CSVARNRGRLRQFF TGCAGCGTTGCCCGGAACAGGGGTCGTCTGAGGCAGTTCTTC
many TRBJ2-1 - TRBV6-1 CASSVSSRGPYNEQFF TGTGCCAGCAGTGTTTCCTCCCGGGGTCCCTACAATGAGCAGTTCTTC
many TRBJ2-5 - TRBV6-1 CASSDLFQETQYF TGTGCCAGCAGTGATCTCTTCCAAGAGACCCAGTACTTC
few TRBJ1-5 TRBD1 TRBV24-1 CATSDPGQGDQPQHF TGTGCCACCAGTGACCCCGGACAGGGCGACCAGCCCCAGCATTTT
- TRBJ2-7 - TRBV7-9 CASREQGTSYEQYF TGTGCCAGCAGGGAACAAGGGACCTCCTACGAGCAGTACTTC
- TRBJ1-1 - TRBV5-5 CASSPRNWALGTLNTEAFF TGTGCCAGCAGCCCCCGGAATTGGGCACTCGGGACTTTGAACACTGAAGCTTTCTTT
- TRBJ2-3 TRBD2 TRBV2 CARSGAGVRYPSTATQYF TGTGCCCGCAGTGGAGCGGGAGTCCGCTATCCTAGCACAGCTACGCAGTATTTT
many TRBJ2-7 TRBD1 TRBV24-1 CATSDNDRDEQYF TGTGCCACCAGTGATAACGACAGGGACGAGCAGTACTTC
few TRBJ2-3 - TRBV4-2 CASSQDPETDTQYF TGTGCCAGCAGCCAAGACCCCGAAACAGATACGCAGTATTTT
many TRBJ2-7 TRBD1 TRBV29-1 CSVDSRGTGPYEQYF TGCAGCGTTGATTCCAGGGGGACAGGGCCCTACGAGCAGTACTTC
- TRBJ1-4 TRBD1 TRBV30 CAWTGTENEKLFF TGTGCCTGGACTGGGACAGAGAATGAAAAACTGTTTTTT
many TRBJ1-6 - TRBV12-3/TRBV12-4 CASSLGGTHNSPLHF TGTGCCAGCAGTTTGGGGGGGACACATAATTCACCCCTCCACTTT
many TRBJ1-2 - TRBV7-2 CASSLVWTTYGYTF TGTGCCAGCAGCTTAGTATGGACGACCTATGGCTACACCTTC
many TRBJ1-1 - TRBV7-9 CASSLDLSSSEAFF TGTGCCAGCAGCTTAGACTTATCCAGCTCTGAAGCTTTCTTT
many TRBJ1-1 - TRBV27 CASSLGRPPVAFF TGTGCCAGCAGTTTAGGGCGGCCCCCGGTGGCTTTCTTT
- TRBJ2-1 - TRBV13 CASSHRQGGSSYNEQFF TGTGCCAGCAGCCACAGACAGGGAGGGAGCTCCTACAATGAGCAGTTCTTC
many TRBJ1-5 TRBD1 TRBV19 CASSEGAWSNQPQHF TGTGCCAGTAGTGAGGGGGCATGGAGCAATCAGCCCCAGCATTTT
few TRBJ2-2 - TRBV19 CASSILVGELFF TGTGCCAGTAGTATACTTGTCGGGGAGCTGTTTTTT
many TRBJ1-2 - TRBV10-3 CAISESSVSNYGYTF TGTGCCATCAGTGAGTCGAGTGTCTCTAACTATGGCTACACCTTC
- TRBJ2-5 TRBD1 TRBV29-1 CSVWTGAGQGTQYF TGCAGCGTATGGACAGGGGCCGGCCAGGGGACCCAGTACTTC
few TRBJ2-5 - TRBV18 CASSRRGGETQYF TGTGCCAGCTCACGGAGAGGGGGAGAGACCCAGTACTTC
few TRBJ2-3 - TRBV5-1 CASSLVGRVPSTDTQYF TGCGCCAGCAGCTTGGTTGGCAGGGTCCCGTCCACAGATACGCAGTATTTT